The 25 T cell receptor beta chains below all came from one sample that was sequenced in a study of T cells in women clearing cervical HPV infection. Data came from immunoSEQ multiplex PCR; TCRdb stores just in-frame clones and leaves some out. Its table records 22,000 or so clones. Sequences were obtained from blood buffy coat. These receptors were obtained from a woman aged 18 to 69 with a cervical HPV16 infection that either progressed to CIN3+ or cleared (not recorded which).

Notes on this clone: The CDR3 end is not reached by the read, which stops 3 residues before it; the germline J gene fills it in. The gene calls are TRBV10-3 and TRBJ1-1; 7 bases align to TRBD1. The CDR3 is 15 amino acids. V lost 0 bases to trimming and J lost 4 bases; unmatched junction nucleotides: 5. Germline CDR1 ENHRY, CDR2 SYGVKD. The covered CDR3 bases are TGTGCCATCAGTGAGTCGAGGGGGCAGGGCACTGAA. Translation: CAISESRGQGTE. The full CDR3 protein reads CAISESRGQGTEAFF.

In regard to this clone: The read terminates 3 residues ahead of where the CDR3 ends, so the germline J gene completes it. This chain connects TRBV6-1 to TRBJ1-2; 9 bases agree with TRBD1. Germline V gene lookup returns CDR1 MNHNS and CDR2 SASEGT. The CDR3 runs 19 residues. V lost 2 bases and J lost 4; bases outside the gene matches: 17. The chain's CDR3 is CASSETISRTGVALYGYTF. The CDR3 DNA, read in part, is TGTGCCAGCAGTGAAACTATATCTAGGACAGGGGTTGCGCTCTATGGC.

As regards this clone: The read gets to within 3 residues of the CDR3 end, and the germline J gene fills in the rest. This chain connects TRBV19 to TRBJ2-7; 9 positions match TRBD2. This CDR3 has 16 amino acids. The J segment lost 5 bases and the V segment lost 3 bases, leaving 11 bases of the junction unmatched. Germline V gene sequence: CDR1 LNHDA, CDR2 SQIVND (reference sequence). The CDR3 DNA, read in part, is TGTGCCAGTAGTATGGGACCGGGACTAGCTGTTGACGAG. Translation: CASSMGPGLAVDE. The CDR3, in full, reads CASSMGPGLAVDEQYF.

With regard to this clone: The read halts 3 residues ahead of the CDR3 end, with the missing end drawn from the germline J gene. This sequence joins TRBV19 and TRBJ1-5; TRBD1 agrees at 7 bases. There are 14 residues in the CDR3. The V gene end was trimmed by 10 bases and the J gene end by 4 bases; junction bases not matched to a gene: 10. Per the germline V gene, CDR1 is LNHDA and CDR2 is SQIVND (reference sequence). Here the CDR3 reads CATGGQAINQPQHF. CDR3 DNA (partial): TGTGCCACAGGGGGGCAGGCGATTAATCAGCCC.

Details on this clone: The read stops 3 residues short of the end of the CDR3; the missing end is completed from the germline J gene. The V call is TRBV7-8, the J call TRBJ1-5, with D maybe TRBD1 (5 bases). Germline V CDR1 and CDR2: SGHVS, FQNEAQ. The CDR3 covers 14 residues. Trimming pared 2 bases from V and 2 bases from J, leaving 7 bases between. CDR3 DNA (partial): TGTGCCAGCAGCTTACAGGGCGGCAATCAGCCC. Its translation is CASSLQGGNQP. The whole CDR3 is CASSLQGGNQPQHF.

This chain's CDR3 is CASSQEDRAYGYTF. The sequenced part of the CDR3 DNA is TGTGCCAGCAGTCAAGAGGACAGGGCCTATGGC. The chain uses TRBV2 and TRBJ1-2; TRBD1 matches 8 bases. The read terminates 3 residues before the CDR3 end, so the remaining end is supplied by the germline J gene. The CDR3 sequence is 14 residues long. Trimming at V came to 5 bases and at J to 4 bases, leaving 6 bases not matched to a gene. From germline, CDR1 is SNHLY and CDR2 FYNNEI.

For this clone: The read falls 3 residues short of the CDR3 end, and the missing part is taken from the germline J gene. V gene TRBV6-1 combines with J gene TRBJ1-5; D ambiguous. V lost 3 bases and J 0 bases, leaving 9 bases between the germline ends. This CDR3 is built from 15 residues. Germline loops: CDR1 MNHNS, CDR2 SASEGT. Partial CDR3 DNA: TGTGCCAGCAGTGACTACAGCTTTAGCAATCAGCCC. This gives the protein CASSDYSFSNQP. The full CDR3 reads CASSDYSFSNQPQHF.

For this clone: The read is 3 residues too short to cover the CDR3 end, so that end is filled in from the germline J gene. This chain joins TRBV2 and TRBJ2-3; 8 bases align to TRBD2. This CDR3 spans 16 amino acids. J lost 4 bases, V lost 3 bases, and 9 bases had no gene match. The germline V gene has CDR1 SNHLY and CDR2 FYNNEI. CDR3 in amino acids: CASSDGGSGASDTQYF. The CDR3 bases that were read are TGTGCCAGCAGTGATGGTGGTAGCGGGGCCTCAGATACG.

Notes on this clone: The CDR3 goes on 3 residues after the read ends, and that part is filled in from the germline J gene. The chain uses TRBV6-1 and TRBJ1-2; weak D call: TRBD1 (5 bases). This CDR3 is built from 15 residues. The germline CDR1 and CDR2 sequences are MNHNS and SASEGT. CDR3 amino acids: CASSESGGTSMSYTF. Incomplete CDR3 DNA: TGTGCCAGCAGTGAATCGGGGGGGACCTCTATGAGC.

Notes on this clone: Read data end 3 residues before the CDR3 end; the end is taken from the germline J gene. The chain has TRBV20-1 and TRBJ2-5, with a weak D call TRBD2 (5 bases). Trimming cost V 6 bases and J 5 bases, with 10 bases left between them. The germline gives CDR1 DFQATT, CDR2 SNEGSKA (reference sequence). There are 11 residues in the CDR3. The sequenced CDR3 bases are TGCAGTGCGACTATTAGGGAGACC. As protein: CSATIRET. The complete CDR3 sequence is CSATIRETQYF.

CDR3 in amino acids: CATHPPVYEQYF. The covered CDR3 bases are TGTGCCACCCACCCGCCGGTTTACGAG. J is TRBJ2-7 and V is TRBV5-4; D is ambiguous. The CDR3 end lies 3 residues beyond the end of the read and is filled in from the germline J gene. Looked up from germline, CDR1 is SGHNT and CDR2 is YYREEE (reference sequence). CDR3 length equals 12 residues. The V end lost 9 bases, the J end lost 4 bases, and 14 bases lay between the germline ends.

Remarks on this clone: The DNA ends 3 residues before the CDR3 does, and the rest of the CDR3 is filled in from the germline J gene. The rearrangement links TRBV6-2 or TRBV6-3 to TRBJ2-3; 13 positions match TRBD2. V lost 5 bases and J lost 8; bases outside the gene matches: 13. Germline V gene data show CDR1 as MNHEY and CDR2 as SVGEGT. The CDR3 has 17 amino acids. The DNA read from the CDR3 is TGTGCCAGCAGTAAGCGGACTAGCGGGGGCCCGACCGGTACG. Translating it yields CASSKRTSGGPTGT. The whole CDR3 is CASSKRTSGGPTGTQYF.

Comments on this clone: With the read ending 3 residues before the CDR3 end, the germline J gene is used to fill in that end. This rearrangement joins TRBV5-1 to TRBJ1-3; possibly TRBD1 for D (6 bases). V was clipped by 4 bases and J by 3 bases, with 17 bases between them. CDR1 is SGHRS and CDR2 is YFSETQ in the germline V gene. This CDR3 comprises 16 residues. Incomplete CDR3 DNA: TGCGCCAGCAGCCCGACTCCCGGGACAAATGGAAACACC. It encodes CASSPTPGTNGNT. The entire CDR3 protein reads CASSPTPGTNGNTIYF.

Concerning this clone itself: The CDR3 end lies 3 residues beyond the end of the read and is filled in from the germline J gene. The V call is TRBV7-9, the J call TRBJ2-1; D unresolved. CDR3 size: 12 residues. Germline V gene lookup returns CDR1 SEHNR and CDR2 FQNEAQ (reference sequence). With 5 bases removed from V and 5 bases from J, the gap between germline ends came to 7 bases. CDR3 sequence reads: CASSPQHNEQFF. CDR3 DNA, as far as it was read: TGTGCCAGCAGCCCACAACACAATGAG.

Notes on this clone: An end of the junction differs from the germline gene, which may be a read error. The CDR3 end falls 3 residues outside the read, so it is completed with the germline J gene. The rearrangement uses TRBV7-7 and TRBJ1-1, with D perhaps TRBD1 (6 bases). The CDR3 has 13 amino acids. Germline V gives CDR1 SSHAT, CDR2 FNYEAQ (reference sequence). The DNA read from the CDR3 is TGTGCTAGCAGCCCAGGCCAGGGGAATGAG. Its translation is CASSPGQGNE. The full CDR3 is CASSPGQGNEAFF. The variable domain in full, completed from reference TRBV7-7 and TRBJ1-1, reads GAGVSQSPRYKVTKRGQDVTLRCDPISSHATLYWYQQALGQGPEFLTYFNYEAQPDKSGLPSDRFSAERPEGSISTLTIQRTEQRDSAMYRCASSPGQGNEAFFGQGTRLTVV.

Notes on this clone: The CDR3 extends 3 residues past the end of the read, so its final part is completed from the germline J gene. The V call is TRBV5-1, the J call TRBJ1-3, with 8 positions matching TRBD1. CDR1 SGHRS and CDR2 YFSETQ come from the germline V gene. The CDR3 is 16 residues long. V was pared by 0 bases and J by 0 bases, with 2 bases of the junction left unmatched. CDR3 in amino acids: CASSLEGTGSGNTIYF. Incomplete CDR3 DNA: TGCGCCAGCAGCTTGGAGGGGACAGGCTCTGGAAACACC.

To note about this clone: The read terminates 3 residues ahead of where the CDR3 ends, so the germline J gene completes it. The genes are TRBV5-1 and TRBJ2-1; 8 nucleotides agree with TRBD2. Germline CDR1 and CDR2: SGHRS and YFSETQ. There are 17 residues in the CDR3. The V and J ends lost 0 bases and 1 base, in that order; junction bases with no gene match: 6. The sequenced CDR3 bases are TGCGCCAGCAGCTTGGCGGTGGGCGGGAGGTCCTACAATGAG. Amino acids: CASSLAVGGRSYNE. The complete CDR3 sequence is CASSLAVGGRSYNEQFF.

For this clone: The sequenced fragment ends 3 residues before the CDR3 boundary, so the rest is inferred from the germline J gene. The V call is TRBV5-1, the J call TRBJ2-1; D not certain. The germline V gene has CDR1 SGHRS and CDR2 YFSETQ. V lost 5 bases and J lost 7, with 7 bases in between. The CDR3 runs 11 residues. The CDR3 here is CASRVRNEQFF. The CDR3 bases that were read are TGCGCCAGCAGAGTGAGGAATGAG. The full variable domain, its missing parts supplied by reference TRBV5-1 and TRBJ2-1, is KAGVTQTPRYLIKTRGQQVTLSCSPISGHRSVSWYQQTPGQGLQFLFEYFSETQRNKGNFPGRFSGRQFSNSRSEMNVSTLELGDSALYLCASRVRNEQFFGPGTRLTVL.

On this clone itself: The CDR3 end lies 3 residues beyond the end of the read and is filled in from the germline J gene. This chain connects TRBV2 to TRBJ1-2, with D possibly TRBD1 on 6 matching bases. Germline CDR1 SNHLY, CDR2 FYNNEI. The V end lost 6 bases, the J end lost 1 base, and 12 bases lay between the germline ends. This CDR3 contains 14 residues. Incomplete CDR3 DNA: TGTGCCAGCAGGAAGGACAGAAATAACTATGGC. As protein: CASRKDRNNYG. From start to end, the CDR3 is CASRKDRNNYGYTF. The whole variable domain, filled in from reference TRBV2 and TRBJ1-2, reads EPEVTQTPSHQVTQMGQEVILRCVPISNHLYFYWYRQILGQKVEFLVSFYNNEISEKSEIFDDQFSVERPDGSNFTLKIRSTKLEDSAMYFCASRKDRNNYGYTFGSGTRLTVV.

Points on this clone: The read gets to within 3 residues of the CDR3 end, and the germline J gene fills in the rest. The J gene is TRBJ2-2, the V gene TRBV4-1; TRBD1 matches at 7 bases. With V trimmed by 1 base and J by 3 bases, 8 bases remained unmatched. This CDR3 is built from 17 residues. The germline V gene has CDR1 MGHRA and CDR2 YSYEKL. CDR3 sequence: CASSQGPTGADTGELFF. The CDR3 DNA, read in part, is TGCGCCAGCAGCCAAGGTCCCACAGGGGCCGACACCGGGGAG.

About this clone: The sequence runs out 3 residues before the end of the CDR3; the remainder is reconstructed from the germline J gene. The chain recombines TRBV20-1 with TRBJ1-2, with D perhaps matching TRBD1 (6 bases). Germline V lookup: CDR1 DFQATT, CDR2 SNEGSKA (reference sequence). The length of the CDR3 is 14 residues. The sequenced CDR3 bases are TGCAGTGCTAGAGAAGCAATGGCAGGGGACGGC. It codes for CSAREAMAGDG. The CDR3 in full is CSAREAMAGDGYTF.

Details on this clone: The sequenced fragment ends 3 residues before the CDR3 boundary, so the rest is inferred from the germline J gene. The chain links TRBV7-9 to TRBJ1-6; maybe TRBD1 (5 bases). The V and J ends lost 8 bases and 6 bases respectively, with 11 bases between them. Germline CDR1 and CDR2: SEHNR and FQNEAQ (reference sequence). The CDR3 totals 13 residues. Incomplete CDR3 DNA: TGTGCCAGCTCCTCAGGGCCTAATTCACCC. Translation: CASSSGPNSP. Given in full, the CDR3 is CASSSGPNSPLHF.

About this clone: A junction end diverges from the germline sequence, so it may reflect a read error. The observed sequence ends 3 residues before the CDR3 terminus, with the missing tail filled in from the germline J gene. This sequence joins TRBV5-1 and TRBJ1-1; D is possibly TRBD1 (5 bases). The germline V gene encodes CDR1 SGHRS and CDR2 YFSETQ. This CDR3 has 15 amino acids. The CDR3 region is CAISRTRPQAVEAFF. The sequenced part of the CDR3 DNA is TGCGCCATCAGCCGCACCCGCCCACAGGCGGTTGAA. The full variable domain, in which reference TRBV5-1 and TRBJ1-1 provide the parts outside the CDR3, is KAGVTQTPRYLIKTRGQQVTLSCSPISGHRSVSWYQQTPGQGLQFLFEYFSETQRNKGNFPGRFSGRQFSNSRSEMNVSTLELGDSALYLCAISRTRPQAVEAFFGQGTRLTVV.

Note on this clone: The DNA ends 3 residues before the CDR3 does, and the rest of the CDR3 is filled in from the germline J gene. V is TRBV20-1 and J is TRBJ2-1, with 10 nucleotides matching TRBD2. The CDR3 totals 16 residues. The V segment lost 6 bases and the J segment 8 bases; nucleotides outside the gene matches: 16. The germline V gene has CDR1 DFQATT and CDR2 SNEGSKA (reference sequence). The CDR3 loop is CSAAKASGRGADEQFF. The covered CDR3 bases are TGCAGTGCAGCTAAGGCTAGCGGGAGAGGGGCGGATGAG.

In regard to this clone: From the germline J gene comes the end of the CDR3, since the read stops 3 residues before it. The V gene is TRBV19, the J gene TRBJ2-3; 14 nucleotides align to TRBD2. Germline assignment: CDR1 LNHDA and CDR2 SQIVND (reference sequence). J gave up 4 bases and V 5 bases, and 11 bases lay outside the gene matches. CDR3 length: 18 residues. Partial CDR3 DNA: TGTGCCAGTAGTCAGGGACTAGCGGGAGTTAGGATCGCAGATACG. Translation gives CASSQGLAGVRIADT. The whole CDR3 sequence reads CASSQGLAGVRIADTQYF.